A single sample is the source of the 17 T cell receptor beta chains below, sequenced in a study of cytomegalovirus exposure and HLA in healthy donors listed by TCRdb under 2017. The library was prepared using the immunoSEQ multiplex PCR assay. The multiplex PCR relied on a mix of 60 forward primers for TCR Vbeta segments and 13 reverse primers for TCR Jbeta segments. The table was pulled from immuneACCESS by TCRdb, which kept in-frame rearrangements only. Such tables lose some clones; where checked, under half of the loss comes from unresolved V genes, and the rest has no known cause. A total of about 78,000 clones appear in this sample, approximately 77% of them only once. Of the sample, 11% is held by the ten largest clones. The sample consisted of PBMCs. These receptors were obtained from a woman aged 40 to 50 in good health and CMV-seropositive.

There are a few counts of this clone. One end of the junction fails to match germline, which may point to a read error. The genes are TRBV2 and TRBJ1-1; TRBD1 aligns across 7 bases. CDR3 length: 13 residues. The germline V gene has CDR1 SNHLY and CDR2 FYNNEI. This CDR3 is CASSDGLGGPPPF. In nucleotides, the CDR3 is TGTGCCAGCAGTGATGGTTTAGGGGGCCCGCCGCCGTTT. The variable domain in full, completed from reference TRBV2 and TRBJ1-1, reads EPEVTQTPSHQVTQMGQEVILRCVPISNHLYFYWYRQILGQKVEFLVSFYNNEISEKSEIFDDQFSVERPDGSNFTLKIRSTKLEDSAMYFCASSDGLGGPPPFGQGTRLTVV.

The chain is built from TRBV2 and TRBJ2-3, with 7 bases lining up with TRBD1. The germline V gene has CDR1 SNHLY and CDR2 FYNNEI. With V trimmed by 3 bases and J by 1 base, 7 bases remained unmatched. The CDR3 covers 16 residues. The CDR3 DNA sequence: TGTGCCAGCAGTGATCGACAGGGATTGGGCACAGATACGCAGTATTTT. Its protein is CASSDRQGLGTDTQYF.

This clone has only one observation. The rearrangement joins TRBV19 to TRBJ2-7, with D possibly matching TRBD2 (6 bases). Germline V lookup: CDR1 LNHDA, CDR2 SQIVND (reference sequence). CDR3 size: 13 residues. Between the trimmed V and J ends, which lost 6 bases and 5 bases, there was a span of 14 bases. CDR3 protein: CASSAGPSDEQYF. As DNA, the CDR3 is TGTGCCAGTAGCGCGGGACCGTCTGACGAGCAGTACTTC.

This clone was picked up one time. The CDR3 does not close with the conserved phenylalanine or tryptophan, likely indicating a read error. No DNA is shown, since the ends of the CDR3 on it are uncertain; the CDR3 is the one TCRdb lists. The V call is TRBV7-2, the J call TRBJ1-1. The CDR3 is 10 residues long, counting both termini. CDR1 and CDR2 (germline): SGHTA, FQGNSA. The CDR3 loop reads CASSRPRGVE.

The chain is built from TRBV5-1 and TRBJ2-2; 10 bases fit TRBD1. This CDR3 is 17 amino acids long. The J segment lost 5 bases and the V segment lost 4 bases, leaving 11 bases of the junction unmatched. Germline V gene lookup returns CDR1 SGHRS and CDR2 YFSETQ. CDR3 residues: CASSPQPRDRGTGELFF. The CDR3 DNA follows: TGCGCCAGCAGCCCCCAACCCCGGGACAGGGGTACCGGGGAGCTGTTTTTT.

The J gene is TRBJ2-3, the V gene TRBV5-4, with 15 bases aligning to TRBD2. CDR1 and CDR2 (germline): SGHNT, YYREEE (reference sequence). Trimming took 2 bases from V and 3 from J; bases not matched to a gene: 4. The CDR3 totals 17 residues. CDR3 DNA sequence: TGTGCCAGCAGCTTTGGACTAGCGGGAGGGATGACAGATACGCAGTATTTT. Translated: CASSFGLAGGMTDTQYF.

V is TRBV27 and J is TRBJ1-1, with D maybe TRBD1 (6 bases). The V end lost 5 bases, the J end lost 1 base, and 14 bases lay between the germline ends. The CDR3 spans 15 residues. In germline, CDR1 is MNHEY, CDR2 SMNVEV (reference sequence). The CDR3 reads CASSRAGAENTEAFF. CDR3 sequence (DNA): TGTGCCAGCAGTCGTGCAGGGGCGGAGAACACTGAAGCTTTCTTT.

The V call is TRBV6-5, the J call TRBJ1-5; D call uncertain. This CDR3 spans 12 amino acids. V was clipped by 4 bases and J by 4 bases, with 5 bases between them. Germline values: CDR1 MNHEY, CDR2 SVGAGI. The CDR3 loop is CASSSPNQPQHF. In nucleotides, the CDR3 is TGTGCCAGCAGTTCCCCAAATCAGCCCCAGCATTTT.

The V call is TRBV28, the J call TRBJ1-5; 9 bases fit TRBD1. Germline V gives CDR1 MDHEN, CDR2 SYDVKM. V was pared by 8 bases and J by 9 bases, with 8 bases of the junction left unmatched. This CDR3 spans 13 amino acids. The chain's CDR3 is CASRDREDRPQHF. CDR3 DNA sequence: TGTGCCAGCCGGGACAGGGAGGATCGGCCCCAGCATTTT. The full variable domain, with the rest looked up from reference TRBV28 and TRBJ1-5, is DVKVTQSSRYLVKRTGEKVFLECVQDMDHENMFWYRQDPGLGLRLIYFSYDVKMKEKGDIPEGYSVSREKKERFSLILESASTNQTSMYLCASRDREDRPQHFGDGTRLSIL.

The rearrangement uses TRBV30 and TRBJ2-5; 7 nucleotides agree with TRBD1. This CDR3 is 15 amino acids long. Germline-derived CDR1 and CDR2 are GTSNPN and SVGIG (reference sequence). Trimming at V came to 4 bases and at J to 4 bases, leaving 12 bases not matched to a gene. CDR3 sequence: CAWTTGDNYLETQYF. For the CDR3, the DNA is TGTGCCTGGACTACAGGGGACAATTATCTAGAGACCCAGTACTTC.

The sample holds one count of this clone. The rearrangement links TRBV14 to TRBJ1-2; tentatively, D is TRBD1 (6 bases). The V end lost 3 bases, the J end lost 8 bases, and 19 bases lay between the germline ends. There are 15 residues in the CDR3. The V gene's germline CDR1 is SGHDN and CDR2 FVKESK. CDR3 DNA: TGTGCCAGCAGCCAGGGGGGGGCCTTATCCCCGGGCTACACCTTC. Its translation is CASSQGGALSPGYTF.

The chain employs TRBV30 and TRBJ1-2; the match to TRBD1 covers 9 bases. V dropped 3 bases and J dropped 3; count of bases not matched to a gene: 5. Germline-derived CDR1 and CDR2 are GTSNPN and SVGIG (reference sequence). The CDR3 covers 14 residues. Written as DNA, the CDR3 is TGTGCCTGGAGGAAGGGACAGGGAGACTATGGCTACACCTTC. It encodes CAWRKGQGDYGYTF. Using reference TRBV30 and TRBJ1-2 for the parts outside the CDR3, the full variable domain is SQTIHQWPATLVQPVGSPLSLECTVEGTSNPNLYWYRQAAGRGLQLLFYSVGIGQISSEVPQNLSASRPQDRQFILSSKKLLLSDSGFYLCAWRKGQGDYGYTFGSGTRLTVV.

CDR3 sequence reads: CASGLGVGKGLGEAFF. The CDR3, as DNA: TGTGCTAGTGGTTTGGGGGTGGGGAAGGGGTTAGGTGAAGCTTTCTTT. The chain combines TRBV12-5 with TRBJ1-1; D might be TRBD1 (5 bases). Trimming stripped 1 base from V and 7 bases from J, with 19 bases between. Germline V lookup: CDR1 LGHNT, CDR2 FRNRAP. This CDR3 spans 16 amino acids.

The chain recombines TRBV5-1 with TRBJ2-7; TRBD1 matches at 9 bases. Germline V gene sequence: CDR1 SGHRS, CDR2 YFSETQ. V lost 4 bases to trimming and J lost 5 bases; unmatched junction nucleotides: 10. The CDR3 is 15 residues long. CDR3 sequence reads: CASSTEQGAGNEQYF. The CDR3 nucleotides are TGCGCCAGCAGCACCGAACAGGGGGCTGGTAACGAGCAGTACTTC.

A few counts support this clone. The J gene is TRBJ1-5, the V gene TRBV19; D is ambiguous. Germline CDR1 reads LNHDA; CDR2 reads SQIVND (reference sequence). Trimming shortened V by 5 bases and J by 7 bases, and 15 bases separated the two germline ends. CDR3 length: 14 amino acids. The CDR3 loop is CASSFTSPIQPQHF. The CDR3 DNA is TGTGCCAGTAGTTTCACTAGTCCTATCCAGCCCCAGCATTTT.

The chain uses TRBV30 and TRBJ2-7; 11 bases match TRBD1. This CDR3 spans 15 amino acids. The V gene's germline CDR1 is GTSNPN and CDR2 SVGIG (reference sequence). V lost 0 bases and J lost 4; bases outside the gene matches: 5. The chain's CDR3 is CAWSVPDRGRYEQYF. The CDR3 DNA reads TGTGCCTGGAGTGTACCGGACAGGGGGCGATACGAGCAGTACTTC. Together with reference TRBV30 and TRBJ2-7, the CDR3 gives the full variable domain: SQTIHQWPATLVQPVGSPLSLECTVEGTSNPNLYWYRQAAGRGLQLLFYSVGIGQISSEVPQNLSASRPQDRQFILSSKKLLLSDSGFYLCAWSVPDRGRYEQYFGPGTRLTVT.

The rearrangement joins TRBV6-4 to TRBJ2-2; D not certain. The CDR3 has 12 amino acids. Per germline, CDR1 MRHNA and CDR2 SNTAGT. The V end lost 6 bases, the J end lost 8 bases, and 10 bases lay between the germline ends. CDR3 sequence reads: CASSSMEGELFF. The CDR3 DNA reads as TGTGCCAGCAGCTCGATGGAGGGGGAGCTGTTTTTT.